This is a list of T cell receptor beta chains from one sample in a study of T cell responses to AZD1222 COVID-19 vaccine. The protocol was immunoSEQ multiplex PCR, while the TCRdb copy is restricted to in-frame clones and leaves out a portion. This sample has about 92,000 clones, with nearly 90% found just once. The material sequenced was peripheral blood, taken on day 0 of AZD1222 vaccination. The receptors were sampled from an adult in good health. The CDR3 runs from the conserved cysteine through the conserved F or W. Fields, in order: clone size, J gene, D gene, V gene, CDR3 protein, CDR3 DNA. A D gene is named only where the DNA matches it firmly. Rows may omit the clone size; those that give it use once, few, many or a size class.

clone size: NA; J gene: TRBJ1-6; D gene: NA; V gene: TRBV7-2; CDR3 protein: CASSPPRSSYNSPLHF; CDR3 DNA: TGTGCCAGCAGCCCCCCCAGGAGCTCCTATAATTCACCCCTCCACTTT
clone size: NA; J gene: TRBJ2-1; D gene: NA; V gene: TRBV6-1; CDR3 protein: CASSEGSGSYNEQFF; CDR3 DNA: TGTGCCAGCAGTGAGGGAAGTGGGTCCTACAATGAGCAGTTCTTC
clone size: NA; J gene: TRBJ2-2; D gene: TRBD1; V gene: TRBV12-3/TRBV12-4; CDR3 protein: CASSSRQGRGLFF; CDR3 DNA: TGTGCCAGCAGCTCACGACAGGGTAGGGGGCTGTTTTTT
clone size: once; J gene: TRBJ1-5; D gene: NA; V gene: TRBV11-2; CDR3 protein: CASSSELRSQPQHF; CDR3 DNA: TGTGCCAGCAGCTCAGAATTGAGGTCTCAGCCCCAGCATTTT
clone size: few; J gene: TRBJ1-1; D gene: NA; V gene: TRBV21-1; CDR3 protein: CASSKWGPRDTEAFF; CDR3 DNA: TGTGCCAGCAGCAAATGGGGTCCCCGAGACACTGAAGCTTTCTTT
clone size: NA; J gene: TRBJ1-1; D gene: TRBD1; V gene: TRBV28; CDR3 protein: CASSLGFGQGNTEAFF; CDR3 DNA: TGTGCCAGCAGTTTAGGGTTTGGACAGGGGAACACTGAAGCTTTCTTT
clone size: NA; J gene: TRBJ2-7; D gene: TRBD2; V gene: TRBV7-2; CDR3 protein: CASRSRAGATYEQYF; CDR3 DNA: TGTGCCAGCAGGTCGCGGGCGGGAGCAACCTACGAGCAGTACTTC
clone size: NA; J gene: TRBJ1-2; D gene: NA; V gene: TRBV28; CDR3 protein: CASRDIANYGYTF; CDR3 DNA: TGTGCCAGCCGGGACATAGCTAACTATGGCTACACCTTC
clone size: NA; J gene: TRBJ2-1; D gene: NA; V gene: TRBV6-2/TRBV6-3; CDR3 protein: CASSYSASRASYNEQFF; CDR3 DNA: TGTGCCAGCAGTTACTCGGCCTCCCGGGCCTCCTACAATGAGCAGTTCTTC
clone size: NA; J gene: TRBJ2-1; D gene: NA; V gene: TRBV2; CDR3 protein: CASRGRALSEQFF; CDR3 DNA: TGTGCCAGCAGGGGCCGGGCTTTAAGTGAGCAGTTCTTC
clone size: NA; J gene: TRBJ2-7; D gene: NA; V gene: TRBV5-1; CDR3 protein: CASSLEATYEQYF; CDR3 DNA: TGCGCCAGCAGCTTGGAAGCGACGTACGAGCAGTACTTC
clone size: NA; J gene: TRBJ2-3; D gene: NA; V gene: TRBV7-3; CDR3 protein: CASSTIVGTDTQYF; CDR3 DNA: TGTGCCAGCAGCACCATCGTGGGGACAGATACGCAGTATTTT
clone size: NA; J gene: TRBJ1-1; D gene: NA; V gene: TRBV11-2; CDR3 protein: CASSLVLAGRSTEAFF; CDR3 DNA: TGTGCCAGCAGCTTAGTCTTGGCAGGGCGGAGCACTGAAGCTTTCTTT
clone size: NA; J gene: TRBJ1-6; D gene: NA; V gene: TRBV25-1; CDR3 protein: CASTLGQGRSPLHF; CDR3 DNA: TGTGCCAGCACTTTAGGACAAGGCCGTTCACCCCTCCACTTT
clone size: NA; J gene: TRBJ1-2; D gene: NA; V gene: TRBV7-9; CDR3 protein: CASSPSSNYGYTF; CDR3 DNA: TGTGCCAGCAGCCCATCTTCTAACTATGGCTACACCTTC
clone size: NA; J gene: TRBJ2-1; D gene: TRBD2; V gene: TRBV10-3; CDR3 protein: CAISEYVAGVNEQFF; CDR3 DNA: TGTGCCATCAGTGAGTACGTAGCGGGAGTCAATGAGCAGTTCTTC
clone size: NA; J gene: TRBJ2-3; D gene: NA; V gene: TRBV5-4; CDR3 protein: CASSFDYRPDTQYF; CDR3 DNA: TGTGCCAGCAGCTTCGATTATCGGCCAGATACGCAGTATTTT
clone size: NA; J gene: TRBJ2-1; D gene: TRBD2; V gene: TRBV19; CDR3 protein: CASSKGWRELRNEQFF; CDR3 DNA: TGTGCCAGTAGTAAGGGCTGGCGGGAGTTGCGGAATGAGCAGTTCTTC
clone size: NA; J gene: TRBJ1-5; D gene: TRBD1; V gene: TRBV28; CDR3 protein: CASTSYAGTGGQPQHF; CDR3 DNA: TGTGCCAGCACTTCCTACGCCGGGACAGGGGGCCAGCCCCAGCATTTT
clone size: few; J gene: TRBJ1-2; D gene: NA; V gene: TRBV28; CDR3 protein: CASSLGQNYGYTF; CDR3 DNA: TGTGCCAGCAGTTTAGGGCAGAACTATGGCTACACCTTC
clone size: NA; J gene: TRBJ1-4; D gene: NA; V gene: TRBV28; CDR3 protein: CASSAGDNNEKLFF; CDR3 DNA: TGTGCCAGCAGTGCGGGGGACAATAATGAAAAACTGTTTTTT
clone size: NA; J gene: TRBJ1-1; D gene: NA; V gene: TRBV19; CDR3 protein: CASTGLIQGEAFF; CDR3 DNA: TGTGCCAGTACGGGGCTTATTCAGGGGGAAGCTTTCTTT
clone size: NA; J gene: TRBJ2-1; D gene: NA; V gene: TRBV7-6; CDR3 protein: CASSLEVFSSYNEQFF; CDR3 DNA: TGTGCCAGCAGCTTAGAGGTTTTCAGCTCCTACAATGAGCAGTTCTTC